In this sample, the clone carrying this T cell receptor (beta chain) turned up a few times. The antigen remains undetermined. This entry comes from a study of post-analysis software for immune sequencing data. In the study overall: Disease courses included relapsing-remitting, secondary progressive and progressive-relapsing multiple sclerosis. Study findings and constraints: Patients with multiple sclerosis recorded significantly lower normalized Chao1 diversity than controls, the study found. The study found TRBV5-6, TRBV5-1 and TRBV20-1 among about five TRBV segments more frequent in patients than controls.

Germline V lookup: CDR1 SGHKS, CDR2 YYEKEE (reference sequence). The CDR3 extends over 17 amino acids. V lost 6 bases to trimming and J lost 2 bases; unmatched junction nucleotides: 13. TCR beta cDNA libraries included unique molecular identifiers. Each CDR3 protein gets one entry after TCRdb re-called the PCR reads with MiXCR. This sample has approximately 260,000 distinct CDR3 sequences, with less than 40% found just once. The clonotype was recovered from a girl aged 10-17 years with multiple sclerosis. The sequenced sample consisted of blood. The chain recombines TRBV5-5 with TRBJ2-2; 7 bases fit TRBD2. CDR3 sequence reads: CASTTDRGLPNTGELFF. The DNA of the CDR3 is TGTGCCAGCACAACGGACCGGGGACTACCAAACACCGGGGAGCTGTTTTTT.